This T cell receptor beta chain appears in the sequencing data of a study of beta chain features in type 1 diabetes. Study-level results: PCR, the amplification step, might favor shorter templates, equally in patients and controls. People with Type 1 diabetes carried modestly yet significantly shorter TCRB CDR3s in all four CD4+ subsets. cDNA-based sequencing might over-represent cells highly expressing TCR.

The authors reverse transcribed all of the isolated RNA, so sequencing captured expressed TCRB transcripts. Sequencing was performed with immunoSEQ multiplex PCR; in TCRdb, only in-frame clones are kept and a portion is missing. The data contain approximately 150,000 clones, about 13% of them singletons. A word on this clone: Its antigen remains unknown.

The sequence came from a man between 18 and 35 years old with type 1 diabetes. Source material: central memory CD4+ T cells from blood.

CDR3 bases: TGTGCCAGCAGTTACAGGGAGGGTGAAAAACTGTTTTTT. Amino acids: CASSYREGEKLFF. The J gene is TRBJ1-4, the V gene TRBV27, with a tentative D call TRBD1 (6 bases). This CDR3 has 13 amino acids. Germline CDR1 is MNHEY and CDR2 is SMNVEV (reference sequence). V lost 4 bases and J 7 bases, leaving 10 bases between the germline ends.